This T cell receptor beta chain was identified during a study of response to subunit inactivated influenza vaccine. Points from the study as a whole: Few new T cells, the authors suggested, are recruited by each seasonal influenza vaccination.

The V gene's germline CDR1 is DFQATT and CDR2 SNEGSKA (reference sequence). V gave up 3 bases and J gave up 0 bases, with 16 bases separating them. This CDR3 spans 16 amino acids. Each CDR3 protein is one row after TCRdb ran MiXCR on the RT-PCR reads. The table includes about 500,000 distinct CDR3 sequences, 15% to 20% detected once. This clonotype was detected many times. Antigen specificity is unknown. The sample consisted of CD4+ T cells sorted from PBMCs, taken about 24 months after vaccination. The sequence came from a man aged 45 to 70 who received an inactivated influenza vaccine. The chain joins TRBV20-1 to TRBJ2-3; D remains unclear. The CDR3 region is CSASGRVGSSTDTQYF. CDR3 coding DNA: TGCAGTGCTAGCGGTCGAGTGGGTTCTAGCACAGATACGCAGTATTTT.